This T cell receptor beta chain stems from a study of brain T cells in children with intractable seizures. Measured with immunoSEQ multiplex PCR; TCRdb has only the in-frame clones, and not every one. The repertoire includes roughly 2,600 clones, 80% to 85% of them detected once, and around 9.6% sits in the top ten. Germline V gene sequence: CDR1 SGDLS, CDR2 YYNGEE. Trimming took 4 bases from V and 4 from J; bases not matched to a gene: 7. CDR3 length: 14 residues. Points from the study as a whole: HCMV serostatus was not known, and viral specificity came from CDR3 similarity only. Known viral epitope-specific CDR3s closely matched each case's top public brain CDR3. Pre-surgery blood may have been undersampled, hiding some clones.

Only cases whose brain tissue showed the highest T cell transcript signatures were sequenced. Before surgery, patients took at least one anti-epileptic drug. On this clone itself: Its antigen is unknown.

The specimen was resected brain tissue, collected at surgery. This TCR was sampled from a boy younger than two with hemimegalencephaly and intractable seizures. The chain has TRBV9 and TRBJ2-7; the match to TRBD2 covers 8 bases. CDR3 in DNA: TGTGCCAGCAGCACGAGCGGGAGCGGATACGAGCAGTACTTC. It is translated as CASSTSGSGYEQYF.